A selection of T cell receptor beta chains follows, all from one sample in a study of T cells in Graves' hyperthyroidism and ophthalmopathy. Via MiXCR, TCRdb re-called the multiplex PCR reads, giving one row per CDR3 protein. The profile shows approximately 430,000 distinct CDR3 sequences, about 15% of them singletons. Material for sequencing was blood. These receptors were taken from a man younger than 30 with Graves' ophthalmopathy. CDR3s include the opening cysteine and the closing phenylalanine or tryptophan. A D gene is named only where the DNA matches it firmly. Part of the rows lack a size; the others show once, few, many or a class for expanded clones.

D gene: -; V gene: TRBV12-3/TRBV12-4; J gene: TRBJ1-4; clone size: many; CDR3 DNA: TGTGCCAGCAGCGTGAATGAAAAACTGTTTTTT; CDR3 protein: CASSVNEKLFF
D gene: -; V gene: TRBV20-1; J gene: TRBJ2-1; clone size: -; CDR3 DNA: TGCAGTGCTGCCTATGGAGGTAGGAGTGAGCAGTTCTTC; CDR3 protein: CSAAYGGRSEQFF
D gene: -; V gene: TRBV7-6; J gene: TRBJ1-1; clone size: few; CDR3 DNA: TGTGCCAGCAGCTTACTTACAGCCGAAGCTTTCTTT; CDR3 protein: CASSLLTAEAFF
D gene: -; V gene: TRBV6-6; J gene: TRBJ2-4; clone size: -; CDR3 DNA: TGTGCCAGCAGTTACTCCCTTTACAGAAGTGTGAACATTCAGTACTTC; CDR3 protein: CASSYSLYRSVNIQYF
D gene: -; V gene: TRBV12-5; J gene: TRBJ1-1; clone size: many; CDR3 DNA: TGTGCTAGTGGTTTGGTATTGGGTTTTGGCACTGAAGCTTTCTTT; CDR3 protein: CASGLVLGFGTEAFF
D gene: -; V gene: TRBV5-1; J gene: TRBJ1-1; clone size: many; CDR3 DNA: TGCGCCAGCAGCTTGCTCGGAATGAACACTGAAGCTTTCTTT; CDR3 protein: CASSLLGMNTEAFF
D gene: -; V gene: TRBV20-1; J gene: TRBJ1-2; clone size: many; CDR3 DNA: TGCAGTGCACCCGACCGGCTTAGCTATGGCTACACCTTC; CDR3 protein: CSAPDRLSYGYTF
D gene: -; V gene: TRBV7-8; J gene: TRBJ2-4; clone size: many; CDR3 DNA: TGTGCCAGCAGCTTAGTTGAGGGCAAAAACATTCAGTACTTC; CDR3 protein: CASSLVEGKNIQYF
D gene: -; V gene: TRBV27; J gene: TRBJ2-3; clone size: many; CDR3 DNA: TGTGCCAGCAGGGGCTCGGACAGTATCACAGATACGCAGTATTTT; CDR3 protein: CASRGSDSITDTQYF
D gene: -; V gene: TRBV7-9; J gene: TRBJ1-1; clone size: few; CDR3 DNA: TGTGCCAGCAGCCGTGCAGGGTCGGGAACTGAAGCTTTCTTT; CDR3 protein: CASSRAGSGTEAFF
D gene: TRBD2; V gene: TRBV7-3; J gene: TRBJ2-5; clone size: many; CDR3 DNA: TGTGCCAGCAGTATTGGACTAGCTCTCCAAGAGACCCAGTACTTC; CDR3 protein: CASSIGLALQETQYF
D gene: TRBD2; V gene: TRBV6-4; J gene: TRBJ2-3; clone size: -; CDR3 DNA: TGTGCCAGCAGTGACTCGACGTCTAGCGGGAGCCCAGATACGCAGTATTTT; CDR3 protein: CASSDSTSSGSPDTQYF
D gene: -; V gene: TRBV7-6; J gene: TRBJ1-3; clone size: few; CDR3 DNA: TGTGCCAGCAGCTCCGCCGACGGAGGGGGAAACACCATATATTTT; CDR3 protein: CASSSADGGGNTIYF
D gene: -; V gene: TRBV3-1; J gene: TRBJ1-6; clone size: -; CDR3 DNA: TGTGCCAGCAGCCCGACCCGATTTTCACCCCTCCACTTT; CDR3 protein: CASSPTRFSPLHF
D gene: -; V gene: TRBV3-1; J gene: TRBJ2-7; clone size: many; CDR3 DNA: TGTGCCAGCAGCCTGCAGGGCGGCTACGAGCAGTACTTC; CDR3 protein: CASSLQGGYEQYF
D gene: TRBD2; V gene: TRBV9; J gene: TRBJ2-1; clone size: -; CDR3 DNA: TGTGCCAGCAGCCGACTAGCGGGAGAGTACAATGAGCAGTTCTTC; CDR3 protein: CASSRLAGEYNEQFF
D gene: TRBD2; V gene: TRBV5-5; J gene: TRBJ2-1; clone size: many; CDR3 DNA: TGTGCCAGCAGCCTCCAAGCGGGAGCATCCTACAATGAGCAGTTCTTC; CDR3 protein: CASSLQAGASYNEQFF
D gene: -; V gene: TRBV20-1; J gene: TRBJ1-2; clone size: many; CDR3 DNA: TGCAGTGCTAGTACCACTAACTATGGCTACACCTTC; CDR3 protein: CSASTTNYGYTF
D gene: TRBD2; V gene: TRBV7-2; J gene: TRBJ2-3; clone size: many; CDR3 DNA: TGTGCCAGCAGCTCCGTAGCGGGGGGTGTCACAGATACGCAGTATTTT; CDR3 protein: CASSSVAGGVTDTQYF
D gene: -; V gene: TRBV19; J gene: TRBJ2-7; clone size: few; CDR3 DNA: TGTGCCAGTAGTACCGGGCTAGCGAGTTCCTACGAGCAGTACTTC; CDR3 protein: CASSTGLASSYEQYF
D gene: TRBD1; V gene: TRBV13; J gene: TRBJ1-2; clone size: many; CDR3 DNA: TGTGCCAGCAGCTACAGGGGGCATGGCTACACCTTC; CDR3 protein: CASSYRGHGYTF
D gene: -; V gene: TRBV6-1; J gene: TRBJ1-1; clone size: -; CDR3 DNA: TGTGCCAGCATAGGACCCAAAGTGGTCACTGAAGCTTTCTTT; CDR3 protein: CASIGPKVVTEAFF
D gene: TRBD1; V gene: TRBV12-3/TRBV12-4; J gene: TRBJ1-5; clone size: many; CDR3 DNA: TGTGCCAGCAGCCTCGGACAGGGCAAAGATCAGCCCCAGCATTTT; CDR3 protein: CASSLGQGKDQPQHF
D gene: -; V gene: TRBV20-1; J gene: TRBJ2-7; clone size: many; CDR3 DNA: TGCAGTGCGAGGACTACCCGCTACGAGCAGTACTTC; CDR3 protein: CSARTTRYEQYF
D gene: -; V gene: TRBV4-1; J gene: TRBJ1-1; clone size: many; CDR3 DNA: TGCGCCAGCAGCCAAGGGGACCACCTCGGAGCTGAAGCTTTCTTT; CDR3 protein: CASSQGDHLGAEAFF
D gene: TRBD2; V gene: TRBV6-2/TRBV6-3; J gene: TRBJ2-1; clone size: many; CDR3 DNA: TGTGCCAGCCAACTAGCGGGAGGGGTTAATGAGCAGTTCTTC; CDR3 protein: CASQLAGGVNEQFF
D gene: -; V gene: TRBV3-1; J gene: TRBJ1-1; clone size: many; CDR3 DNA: TGTGCCAGCGGGTGGCCGGGGGAGGCTTTCTTT; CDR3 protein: CASGWPGEAFF
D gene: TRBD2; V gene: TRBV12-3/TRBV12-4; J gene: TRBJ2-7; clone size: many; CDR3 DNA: TGTGCCAGCAGTCCCATTCTGGGGGTAGCGGGCGAGCAGTACTTC; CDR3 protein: CASSPILGVAGEQYF
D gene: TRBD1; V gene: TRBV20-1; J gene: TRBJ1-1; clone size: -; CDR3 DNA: TGCAGTGCCAGCTGGGACAGGCGCACTGAAGCTTTCTTT; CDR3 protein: CSASWDRRTEAFF
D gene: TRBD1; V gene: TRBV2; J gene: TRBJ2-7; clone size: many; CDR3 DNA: TGTGCCAGCATTGGGACAGACTCCTACGAGCAGTACTTC; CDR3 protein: CASIGTDSYEQYF
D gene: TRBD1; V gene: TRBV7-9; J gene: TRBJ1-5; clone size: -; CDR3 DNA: TGTGCCAGCAGCAAATGGGACAGGGACGGGCCCCAGCATTTT; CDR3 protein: CASSKWDRDGPQHF
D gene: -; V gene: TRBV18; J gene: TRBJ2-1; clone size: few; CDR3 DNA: TGTGCCAGCTCACCCCCAGCAGGAGACAATGAGCAGTTCTTC; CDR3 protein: CASSPPAGDNEQFF
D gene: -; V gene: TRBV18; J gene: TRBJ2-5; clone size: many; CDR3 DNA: TGTGCCAGCTCACCATTGGTTCTAGCCGAAGAGACCCAGTACTTC; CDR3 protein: CASSPLVLAEETQYF
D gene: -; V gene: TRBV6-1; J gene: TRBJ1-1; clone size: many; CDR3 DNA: TGTGCCACCCGGACAGCGCCATGGACTGAAGCTTTCTTT; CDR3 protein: CATRTAPWTEAFF
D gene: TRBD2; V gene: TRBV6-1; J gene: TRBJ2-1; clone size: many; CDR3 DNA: TGTGCCAGCACTCTAGCGGGAGGTTTGTGGAATGAGCAGTTCTTC; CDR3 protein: CASTLAGGLWNEQFF
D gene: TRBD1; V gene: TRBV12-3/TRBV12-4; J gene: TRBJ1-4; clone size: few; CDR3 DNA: TGTGCCAGCAGACTGGGACAGGGGAATGAAAAACTGTTTTTT; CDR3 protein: CASRLGQGNEKLFF
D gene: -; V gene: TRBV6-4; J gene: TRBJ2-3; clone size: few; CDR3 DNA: TGTGCCAGCAGTGACTCGGGTGGGGATGATACGCAGTATTTT; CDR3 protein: CASSDSGGDDTQYF
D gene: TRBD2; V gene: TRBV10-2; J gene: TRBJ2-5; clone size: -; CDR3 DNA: TGCGCCAGCAGGGGGGGGAATCAACAAGAGACCCAGTACTTC; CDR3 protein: CASRGGNQQETQYF
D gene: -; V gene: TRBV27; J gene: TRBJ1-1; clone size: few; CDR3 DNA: TGTGCCAGCAGTTTTACGGTTATGAACACTGAAGCTTTCTTT; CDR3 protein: CASSFTVMNTEAFF
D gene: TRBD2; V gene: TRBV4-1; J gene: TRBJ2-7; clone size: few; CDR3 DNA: TGCGCCAGCAGCCCGACCGGGACTAACTCCTACGAGCAGTACTTC; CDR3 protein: CASSPTGTNSYEQYF
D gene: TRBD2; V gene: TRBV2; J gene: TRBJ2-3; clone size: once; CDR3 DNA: TGTGCGTCGGCCACGATAGCGGGAGGTCGCACAGATACGCAGTATTTT; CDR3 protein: CASATIAGGRTDTQYF
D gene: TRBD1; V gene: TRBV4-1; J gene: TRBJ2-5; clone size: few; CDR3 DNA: TGCGCCAGCAGCTATATACAGGGGGACCAAGAGACCCAGTACTTC; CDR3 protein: CASSYIQGDQETQYF
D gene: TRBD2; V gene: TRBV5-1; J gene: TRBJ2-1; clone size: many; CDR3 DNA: TGCGCCAGCAGGGAACTAGCGGGAGGGCAGAGCAATGAGCAGTTCTTC; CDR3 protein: CASRELAGGQSNEQFF
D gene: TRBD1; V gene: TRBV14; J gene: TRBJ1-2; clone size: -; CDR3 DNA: TGTGCCAGCAGCCCATGGACAGGCGTTTATGGCTACACCTTC; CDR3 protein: CASSPWTGVYGYTF
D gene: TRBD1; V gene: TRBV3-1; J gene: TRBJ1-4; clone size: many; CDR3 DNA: TGTGCCAGCAGCCAAGGGACAGGGGCCGAAAAACTGTTTTTT; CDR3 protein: CASSQGTGAEKLFF
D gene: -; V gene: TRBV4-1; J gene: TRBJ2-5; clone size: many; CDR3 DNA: TGCGCCAGCAGCCAAGTCGGGGGCCATCAAGAGACCCAGTACTTC; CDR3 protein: CASSQVGGHQETQYF
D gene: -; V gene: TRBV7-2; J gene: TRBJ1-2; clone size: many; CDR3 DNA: TGTGCCAGCAGCTTAGGCGGAGGGGGCTATGGCTACACCTTC; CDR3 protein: CASSLGGGGYGYTF
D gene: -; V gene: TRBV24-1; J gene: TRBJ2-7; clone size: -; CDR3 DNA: TGTGCCACCAGTGATTATACAGGATACGAGCAGTACTTC; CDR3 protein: CATSDYTGYEQYF
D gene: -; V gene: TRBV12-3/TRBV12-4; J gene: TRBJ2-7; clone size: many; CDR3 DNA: TGTGCCAGCAAATTGACAGGACACTACGAGCAGTACTTC; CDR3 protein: CASKLTGHYEQYF
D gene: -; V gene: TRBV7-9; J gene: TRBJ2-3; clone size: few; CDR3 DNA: TGTGCCAGCATCCAGCCGGGGGACGGAGATACGCAGTATTTT; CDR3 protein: CASIQPGDGDTQYF
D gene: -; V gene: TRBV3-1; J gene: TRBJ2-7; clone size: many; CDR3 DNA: TGTGCCAGCAGCCAAGATCCCGGCTACGAGCAGTACTTC; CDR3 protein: CASSQDPGYEQYF
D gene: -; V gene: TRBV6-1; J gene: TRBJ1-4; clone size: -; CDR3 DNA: TGTGCCAGCAGTGGGGGATCGGCCGGGGAAACTAATGAAAAACTGTTTTTT; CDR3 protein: CASSGGSAGETNEKLFF
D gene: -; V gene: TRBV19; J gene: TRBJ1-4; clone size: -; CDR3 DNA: TGTGCCAGTAGTATGTACAGCGAGAATGAAAAACTGTTTTTT; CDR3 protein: CASSMYSENEKLFF
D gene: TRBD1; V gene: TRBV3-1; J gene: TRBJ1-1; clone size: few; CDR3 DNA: TGTGCCAGCAGCCCGGGGACAGGGGGATGGGCTTTCTTT; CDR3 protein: CASSPGTGGWAFF